The sequence of this T cell receptor (beta chain) was determined in a study of Graves' ophthalmopathy and Graves' hyperthyroidism. Study conclusions and caveats: Blood also contained most of the expanded thyroid clonotypes above 0.001 frequency.

The CDR3 contains 15 residues. Germline V lookup: CDR1 MNHEY, CDR2 SVGAGI. Trimming removed 8 bases from V and 3 bases from J, with 19 bases in between. Amplification targeted the TCR beta CDR3 regions, with RNA transcripts as the source material. The authors performed first-round RT-PCR with HTBI primers and then a second-round multiplex PCR. TCRdb redid the calling of the multiplex PCR reads with MiXCR, one entry per CDR3 protein. The data contain a few hundred thousand distinct CDR3 sequences, about a sixth of them singletons. The table lists this clonotype with many counts. Antigen unknown. Patients newly diagnosed with hyperthyroidism, under 2 months' duration, were aged 18 to 65, the study reports. Patients were left out if they had other autoimmune diseases, uncontrolled infections, pregnancy or lactation.

The chain carries TRBV6-5 and TRBJ1-2; D is possibly TRBD1 (6 bases). The sequence came from an adult woman with stable Graves' hyperthyroidism. Sequenced material: peripheral blood. CDR3 sequence (DNA): TGTGCCAGCGGTTTCTCCCGACAGGCAGACTATGGCTACACCTTC. It specifies CASGFSRQADYGYTF.